This is a list of T cell receptor beta chains from one sample in a study of TIL therapy for anti-PD-1-resistant metastatic lung cancer. The data were produced by immunoSEQ multiplex PCR, yet TCRdb's version contains in-frame clones alone and is incomplete. The table records fewer than 25,000 clones, about 71% of them present only once. This specimen consisted of blood, obtained at baseline. All receptors derive from a person between 25 and 80 years old with non-small cell lung cancer. CDR3s include the opening cysteine and the closing phenylalanine or tryptophan. The D gene is left open where the match is weak. The size of a clone is reported for some rows only, either as once, few or many, or as a class for expanded clones.

size: -
D: -
V: TRBV7-2
J: TRBJ1-2
CDR3: CASSLEGTARGGYTF
DNA: TGTGCCAGCAGCTTAGAGGGGACGGCCAGGGGTGGCTACACCTTC

size: -
D: -
V: TRBV7-2
J: TRBJ2-3
CDR3: CASSLVVNRDTQYF
DNA: TGTGCCAGCAGCTTAGTGGTTAACAGGGATACGCAGTATTTT

size: -
D: TRBD2
V: TRBV15
J: TRBJ2-7
CDR3: CATSRAGLGREQYF
DNA: TGTGCCACCAGCAGGGCTGGACTAGGGCGCGAGCAGTACTTC

size: -
D: TRBD1
V: TRBV5-5
J: TRBJ2-5
CDR3: CASSERTGAFQETQYF
DNA: TGTGCCAGCAGCGAGAGGACAGGGGCTTTCCAAGAGACCCAGTACTTC

size: few
D: -
V: TRBV7-2
J: TRBJ1-4
CDR3: CASSLGNNEKLFF
DNA: TGTGCCAGCAGCTTAGGGAATAATGAAAAACTGTTTTTT

size: -
D: -
V: TRBV30
J: TRBJ1-3
CDR3: CAWSRRASGNTIYF
DNA: TGTGCCTGGAGTAGAAGGGCCTCTGGAAACACCATATATTTT

size: -
D: TRBD1
V: TRBV5-1
J: TRBJ1-3
CDR3: CASSLVPRDSRRNTIYF
DNA: TGCGCCAGCAGCTTGGTTCCAAGGGACAGTCGACGAAACACCATATATTTT

size: -
D: -
V: TRBV29-1
J: TRBJ2-2
CDR3: CSVNGGGGLNTGELFF
DNA: TGCAGCGTGAACGGGGGCGGGGGCTTGAACACCGGGGAGCTGTTTTTT

size: -
D: TRBD1
V: TRBV2
J: TRBJ2-3
CDR3: CASSDGTGISTDTQYF
DNA: TGTGCCAGCAGTGACGGGACAGGGATAAGCACAGATACGCAGTATTTT

size: -
D: -
V: TRBV2
J: TRBJ2-3
CDR3: CASSRASATRGDTQYF
DNA: TGTGCCAGCAGCCGAGCTAGCGCCACTAGGGGGGATACGCAGTATTTT

size: -
D: -
V: TRBV9
J: TRBJ2-7
CDR3: CASSVGGAGPTYEQYF
DNA: TGTGCCAGCAGCGTAGGGGGCGCGGGCCCCACCTACGAGCAGTACTTC

size: once
D: TRBD2
V: TRBV3-1/TRBV3-2
J: TRBJ2-5
CDR3: CASSRTLAGEETQYF
DNA: TGTGCCAGCAGCCGTACACTAGCGGGGGAAGAGACCCAGTACTTC

size: -
D: -
V: TRBV4-1
J: TRBJ2-1
CDR3: CASSQNPNEQFF
DNA: TGCGCCAGCAGCCAAAACCCCAATGAGCAGTTCTTC

size: once
D: TRBD2
V: TRBV9
J: TRBJ2-2
CDR3: CASSSSGSGAGELFF
DNA: TGTGCCAGCAGCTCTAGCGGGAGTGGGGCCGGGGAGCTGTTTTTT

size: few
D: TRBD2
V: TRBV7-9
J: TRBJ2-1
CDR3: CASSLGIREGDEQFF
DNA: TGTGCCAGCAGCTTAGGGATCAGGGAGGGCGATGAGCAGTTCTTC

size: few
D: -
V: TRBV2
J: TRBJ1-5
CDR3: CASSLSQRDISNQPQHF
DNA: TGTGCCAGCAGCCTAAGTCAGAGGGATATAAGCAATCAGCCCCAGCATTTT

size: -
D: TRBD2
V: TRBV30
J: TRBJ2-3
CDR3: CAWRRGIAGGTDTQYF
DNA: TGTGCCTGGAGGAGAGGTATAGCGGGGGGTACAGATACGCAGTATTTT

size: -
D: -
V: TRBV3-1/TRBV3-2
J: TRBJ1-2
CDR3: CASSQGDLGGKSNYGYTF
DNA: TGTGCCAGCAGCCAAGGGGACCTGGGAGGGAAAAGCAACTATGGCTACACCTTC

size: -
D: -
V: TRBV2
J: TRBJ1-5
CDR3: CASSEVDRVHSNQPQHF
DNA: TGTGCCAGCAGTGAAGTAGATAGGGTTCATAGCAATCAGCCCCAGCATTTT

size: -
D: -
V: TRBV7-2
J: TRBJ1-2
CDR3: CASSLVVRQLYGYTF
DNA: TGTGCCAGCAGCTTAGTAGTAAGGCAACTCTATGGCTACACCTTC

size: -
D: -
V: TRBV7-9
J: TRBJ1-1
CDR3: CASSLFSGTEAFF
DNA: TGTGCCAGCAGCTTATTTTCAGGCACTGAAGCTTTCTTT

size: -
D: TRBD1
V: TRBV5-4
J: TRBJ1-1
CDR3: CASSEGTGTEAFF
DNA: TGTGCCAGCAGCGAAGGGACAGGCACTGAAGCTTTCTTT

size: few
D: -
V: TRBV19
J: TRBJ1-4
CDR3: CASSISAGREKLFF
DNA: TGTGCCAGTAGTATCTCGGCAGGGCGAGAAAAACTGTTTTTT

size: -
D: -
V: TRBV28
J: TRBJ2-2
CDR3: CASSVTTGTGELFF
DNA: TGTGCCAGCAGTGTAACGACTGGTACCGGGGAGCTGTTTTTT

size: -
D: TRBD1
V: TRBV18
J: TRBJ1-1
CDR3: CASSPGTGMNTEAFF
DNA: TGTGCCAGCTCACCGGGGACAGGAATGAACACTGAAGCTTTCTTT

size: -
D: TRBD1
V: TRBV5-1
J: TRBJ1-1
CDR3: CASSWGTANTEAFF
DNA: TGCGCCAGCAGCTGGGGGACAGCGAACACTGAAGCTTTCTTT

size: -
D: -
V: TRBV11-3
J: TRBJ2-5
CDR3: CASSRGQSPETQYF
DNA: TGTGCCAGCAGCCGCGGCCAAAGTCCAGAGACCCAGTACTTC

size: -
D: TRBD1
V: TRBV23-1
J: TRBJ1-4
CDR3: CASTRDRVTNEKLFF
DNA: TGCGCCAGCACCCGGGACAGGGTAACTAATGAAAAACTGTTTTTT

size: -
D: -
V: TRBV19
J: TRBJ1-1
CDR3: CASSTRDSMAAFF
DNA: TGTGCCAGTAGTACCCGGGACTCTATGGCAGCTTTCTTT

size: -
D: -
V: TRBV19
J: TRBJ2-4
CDR3: CASSGGGLAKNIQYF
DNA: TGTGCCAGTAGTGGGGGGGGCTTGGCCAAAAACATTCAGTACTTC

size: -
D: TRBD1
V: TRBV2
J: TRBJ2-5
CDR3: CASSELLGTVQETQYF
DNA: TGTGCCAGCAGTGAACTGTTGGGGACAGTCCAAGAGACCCAGTACTTC

size: few
D: TRBD1
V: TRBV5-1
J: TRBJ1-6
CDR3: CASSPGGTGYSSYNSPLHF
DNA: TGCGCCAGCAGCCCGGGAGGGACAGGTTATAGCTCCTATAATTCACCCCTCCACTTT

size: -
D: TRBD2
V: TRBV4-2
J: TRBJ2-1
CDR3: CASSQETSGYNEQFF
DNA: TGTGCCAGCAGCCAAGAAACTAGCGGCTACAATGAGCAGTTCTTC

size: few
D: -
V: TRBV4-3
J: TRBJ1-2
CDR3: CASSQASRTYGYTF
DNA: TGCGCCAGCAGCCAAGCTAGCCGGACCTATGGCTACACCTTC

size: medium-sized
D: -
V: TRBV12-5
J: TRBJ1-1
CDR3: CASGSSTGTRGMNTEAFF
DNA: TGTGCTAGTGGTTCGTCGACAGGCACCCGTGGAATGAACACTGAAGCTTTCTTT

size: -
D: TRBD1
V: TRBV5-5
J: TRBJ1-1
CDR3: CAGRQGKNTEAFF
DNA: TGTGCCGGGAGACAGGGCAAGAACACTGAAGCTTTCTTT

size: few
D: -
V: TRBV7-9
J: TRBJ1-4
CDR3: CASSLVGEKLFF
DNA: TGTGCCAGCAGCTTAGTGGGGGAAAAACTGTTTTTT

size: -
D: TRBD2
V: TRBV9
J: TRBJ2-1
CDR3: CASSSRTSLGSYNEQFF
DNA: TGTGCCAGCAGCTCTAGGACTAGCTTGGGCTCCTACAATGAGCAGTTCTTC

size: once
D: TRBD2
V: TRBV29-1
J: TRBJ2-1
CDR3: CSVEDGTRNEQFF
DNA: TGCAGCGTTGAAGACGGGACTAGAAATGAGCAGTTCTTC

size: -
D: TRBD2
V: TRBV6-4
J: TRBJ2-3
CDR3: CASSDRGGAIDTQYF
DNA: TGTGCCAGCAGTGACCGCGGGGGGGCCATAGATACGCAGTATTTT

size: -
D: -
V: TRBV27
J: TRBJ1-5
CDR3: CASSLLSGRYSNQPQHF
DNA: TGTGCCAGCAGTTTACTAAGTGGACGATATAGCAATCAGCCCCAGCATTTT

size: -
D: TRBD2
V: TRBV5-1
J: TRBJ2-3
CDR3: CASSVSGRTSTDTQYF
DNA: TGCGCCAGCAGTGTTAGCGGGAGGACTAGCACAGATACGCAGTATTTT

size: -
D: -
V: TRBV9
J: TRBJ2-2
CDR3: CASRRDQNTGELFF
DNA: TGTGCCAGCAGGAGGGACCAAAACACCGGGGAGCTGTTTTTT

size: -
D: TRBD2
V: TRBV5-1
J: TRBJ2-3
CDR3: CASSLGGLAGYSDTQYF
DNA: TGCGCCAGCAGCTTGGGTGGACTAGCGGGATATTCTGATACGCAGTATTTT

size: -
D: -
V: TRBV21-1
J: TRBJ1-1
CDR3: CASRSIRFRGGKGVNTEAFF
DNA: TGTGCCAGCAGATCCATTCGGTTTCGGGGGGGAAAAGGAGTGAACACTGAAGCTTTCTTT

size: -
D: -
V: TRBV14
J: TRBJ2-1
CDR3: CASSQVSDRPLSTPYNEQFF
DNA: TGTGCCAGCAGCCAAGTTAGCGACAGACCCCTTTCCACCCCCTACAATGAGCAGTTCTTC

size: -
D: -
V: TRBV9
J: TRBJ2-3
CDR3: CASSALRWGTDTQYF
DNA: TGTGCCAGCAGCGCCCTAAGATGGGGCACAGATACGCAGTATTTT

size: -
D: -
V: TRBV30
J: TRBJ2-3
CDR3: CAGNLPGDTQYF
DNA: TGTGCCGGGAACCTTCCTGGGGATACGCAGTATTTT

size: -
D: -
V: TRBV3-1/TRBV3-2
J: TRBJ2-1
CDR3: CASSQTLEHYNEQFF
DNA: TGTGCCAGCAGTCAAACTTTGGAGCACTACAATGAGCAGTTCTTC

size: -
D: -
V: TRBV30
J: TRBJ2-7
CDR3: CAWTREYEQYF
DNA: TGTGCCTGGACCCGGGAATACGAGCAGTACTTC

size: few
D: TRBD1
V: TRBV9
J: TRBJ1-6
CDR3: CASSKGQLNSPLHF
DNA: TGTGCCAGCAGCAAGGGACAGCTTAATTCACCCCTCCACTTT

size: once
D: TRBD2
V: TRBV7-8
J: TRBJ2-2
CDR3: CASSLAVGGPASGGPNTGELFF
DNA: TGTGCCAGCAGCTTAGCGGTCGGGGGCCCGGCTAGCGGGGGGCCGAACACCGGGGAGCTGTTTTTT

size: once
D: -
V: TRBV25-1
J: TRBJ1-5
CDR3: CASSEYPPHRANQPQHF
DNA: TGTGCCAGCAGTGAATACCCCCCACACAGGGCCAATCAGCCCCAGCATTTT

size: once
D: TRBD2
V: TRBV7-8
J: TRBJ2-3
CDR3: CASSWGLAGDLSTDTQYF
DNA: TGTGCCAGCAGCTGGGGACTAGCGGGAGATTTAAGCACAGATACGCAGTATTTT

size: -
D: TRBD1
V: TRBV15
J: TRBJ2-5
CDR3: CATSTGQGLETQYF
DNA: TGTGCCACCAGCACCGGACAGGGGCTGGAGACCCAGTACTTC

size: -
D: -
V: TRBV6-4
J: TRBJ1-1
CDR3: CASRTRENTEAFF
DNA: TGTGCCAGCAGGACTCGGGAGAACACTGAAGCTTTCTTT

size: -
D: -
V: TRBV6-5
J: TRBJ1-4
CDR3: CASSYSSATNEKLFF
DNA: TGTGCCAGCAGTTACTCTTCTGCGACTAATGAAAAACTGTTTTTT

size: -
D: TRBD1
V: TRBV19
J: TRBJ2-7
CDR3: CASSGSTGGSYEQYF
DNA: TGTGCCAGTAGTGGCTCGACAGGGGGCTCCTACGAGCAGTACTTC

size: -
D: -
V: TRBV15
J: TRBJ2-3
CDR3: CATSRDRARITSTDTQYF
DNA: TGTGCCACCAGCAGAGATCGGGCTAGAATTACTAGCACAGATACGCAGTATTTT

size: -
D: TRBD2
V: TRBV7-6
J: TRBJ2-5
CDR3: CASSSRRGGQGETQYF
DNA: TGTGCCAGCAGCTCCAGGCGGGGGGGCCAGGGTGAGACCCAGTACTTC